These 15 T cell receptor beta chains were sequenced from one sample in a study of PD-L1 blockade in urothelial cancer (dated by TCRdb to the late 2010s). To prepare the library, the immunoSEQ multiplex PCR assay was applied. Drawn from immuneACCESS, this table holds only the in-frame rearrangements with V and J called that TCRdb kept. Clones are partly lost; checked studies trace under half to an unresolved V gene and leave the rest unexplained. Present in this sample are fewer than 35,000 clones, 80% of which were seen just once. The top ten clonotypes cover just over 2% of the sample. The starting material was PBMCs, obtained around atezolizumab (anti-PD-L1) treatment. Source of these receptors: a man aged 45-65 years with urothelial cancer.

This clone is medium-sized by share. V and J are TRBV29-1 and TRBJ1-3; 8 bases fit TRBD1. After removal of 5 bases from V and 2 bases from J, the junction contained 5 bases not matched to a gene. From germline, CDR1 is SQVTM and CDR2 ANQGSEA. The length of the CDR3 is 14 residues. DNA for the CDR3: TGCAGCGTTTATACAGGGGGTCCTGGAAACACCATATATTTT. This translates into CSVYTGGPGNTIYF.

The chain joins TRBV5-4 to TRBJ2-1; perhaps TRBD1 as D (5 bases). The CDR3 covers 14 residues. Trimming removed 2 bases from V and 9 bases from J, with 15 bases in between. CDR1 SGHNT and CDR2 YYREEE come from the germline V gene (reference sequence). CDR3 sequence (DNA): TGTGCCAGCAGCTTCTCAGGGTATGTGGGTGAGCAGTTCTTC. It encodes CASSFSGYVGEQFF.

The gene calls are TRBV9 and TRBJ1-6, with D possibly TRBD1 on 6 matching bases. Germline-derived CDR1 and CDR2 are SGDLS and YYNGEE. Between the trimmed V and J ends, which lost 2 bases and 7 bases, there was a span of 10 bases. The CDR3 runs 14 residues. The CDR3 nucleotides are TGTGCCAGCAGCGTCGGACAGCTAAATTCACCCCTCCACTTT. Translation gives CASSVGQLNSPLHF.

The V gene is TRBV18, the J gene TRBJ1-2, with D possibly being TRBD1 (5 bases). CDR1 is KGHSH, CDR2 LQKENI, per germline. Trimming stripped 2 bases from V and 8 bases from J, with 15 bases between. The length of the CDR3 is 14 residues. CDR3 sequence: CASSPESQGRGYTF. As DNA, the CDR3 is TGTGCCAGCTCACCAGAGAGTCAGGGTCGAGGCTACACCTTC.

On this clone itself: One end of the junction varies from germline; a read error may be responsible. The rearrangement links TRBV29-1 to TRBJ2-1; weak D call: TRBD1 (5 bases). The germline V gene encodes CDR1 SQVTM and CDR2 ANQGSEA. The CDR3 has 14 residues. In DNA, the CDR3 is TGCAGCGTTAAAGAATCTAGGGGCAGCAATGAGCAGTTCTTC. Translating gives CSVKESRGSNEQFF.

J is TRBJ1-3 and V is TRBV28; no definite D call. Trimming took off 3 bases at V and 7 bases at J, with 13 bases between the two ends. This CDR3 comprises 14 residues. Germline V gives CDR1 MDHEN, CDR2 SYDVKM. CDR3 nucleotide sequence: TGTGCCAGCAGTTTGAGGATCCGTGGGAACACCATATATTTT. Its protein is CASSLRIRGNTIYF.

This rearrangement joins TRBV7-2 to TRBJ2-2, with 10 positions matching TRBD2. With 3 bases clipped from V and 2 bases from J, the junction kept 6 bases outside the gene matches. The CDR3 extends over 17 amino acids. Germline lookup yields CDR1 SGHTA and CDR2 FQGNSA. The CDR3, as DNA: TGTGCCAGCAGCTTCCCTGGACTAGCGGCTAACACCGGGGAGCTGTTTTTT. It encodes CASSFPGLAANTGELFF.

This clone has a handful of counts. The V gene is TRBV21-1, the J gene TRBJ2-7; TRBD2 is taken as the D call from the table, unchecked against the DNA. TRBV21-1 has pseudogene status. The CDR3 sequence is 13 residues long. CDR3 residues: CASSTGGSYEQYV. CDR3 sequence (DNA): TGTGCCAGCAGCACGGGAGGCTCCTACGAGCAGTACGTC.

This clone appeared a single time. The chain joins TRBV6-6 to TRBJ1-3, with no clear D. Germline V lookup: CDR1 MNHNY, CDR2 SVGAGI (reference sequence). The V end lost 4 bases, the J end lost 5 bases, and 18 bases lay between the germline ends. There are 16 residues in the CDR3. CDR3 nucleotide sequence: TGTGCCAGCAGTTCCACCACAGATTCGAGACGAAACACCATATATTTT. Translating gives CASSSTTDSRRNTIYF.

This clone has only one observation. The rearrangement uses TRBV5-1 and TRBJ2-2, with a tentative D call TRBD2 (5 bases). Germline V lookup: CDR1 SGHRS, CDR2 YFSETQ. The CDR3 covers 14 residues. Trimming left V 4 bases short and J 0 bases short, with 7 bases between. DNA of the CDR3: TGCGCCAGCAGCGACTATACGAACACCGGGGAGCTGTTTTTT. It encodes CASSDYTNTGELFF. Drawing the rest from reference TRBV5-1 and TRBJ2-2, the complete variable domain is KAGVTQTPRYLIKTRGQQVTLSCSPISGHRSVSWYQQTPGQGLQFLFEYFSETQRNKGNFPGRFSGRQFSNSRSEMNVSTLELGDSALYLCASSDYTNTGELFFGEGSRLTVL.

CDR3 loop: CASSQTTGGSNQPQHF. Here the CDR3 DNA reads TGTGCCAGCAGTCAAACGACAGGGGGAAGCAATCAGCCCCAGCATTTT. The rearrangement uses TRBV28 and TRBJ1-5; TRBD1 agrees at 9 bases. From germline, CDR1 is MDHEN and CDR2 SYDVKM. This CDR3 has 16 residues. The junction had 6 bases not matched to a gene; V was cut back by 5 bases and J by 1 base.

The V call is TRBV5-1, the J call TRBJ2-5, with 8 bases identical to TRBD2. The CDR3 loop spans 15 amino acids. The germline gives CDR1 SGHRS, CDR2 YFSETQ. J gave up 2 bases and V 4 bases, and 7 bases lay outside the gene matches. The CDR3 loop reads CASSRRAGGQETQYF. The CDR3 DNA reads as TGCGCCAGCAGCCGGAGGGCGGGGGGACAAGAGACCCAGTACTTC.

This clone is termed medium-sized. The rearrangement joins TRBV5-4 to TRBJ1-5, with D hard to call. Trimming removed 4 bases from V and 1 base from J, with 12 bases in between. The length of the CDR3 is 15 residues. Germline V CDR1 and CDR2: SGHNT, YYREEE (reference sequence). CDR3 sequence: CASSVGVGSNQPQHF. CDR3 sequence (DNA): TGTGCCAGCAGCGTCGGGGTGGGAAGCAATCAGCCCCAGCATTTT.

This sequence joins TRBV9 and TRBJ2-1; unclear D gene. Germline values: CDR1 SGDLS, CDR2 YYNGEE. V gave up 0 bases and J gave up 6 bases, with 7 bases separating them. CDR3 size: 13 residues. CDR3 DNA sequence: TGTGCCAGCAGCGTAGGGCAGTCCAATGAGCAGTTCTTC. The encoded protein is CASSVGQSNEQFF. Filled out from reference TRBV9 and TRBJ2-1, the complete variable domain reads DSGVTQTPKHLITATGQRVTLRCSPRSGDLSVYWYQQSLDQGLQFLIQYYNGEERAKGNILERFSAQQFPDLHSELNLSSLELGDSALYFCASSVGQSNEQFFGPGTRLTVL.

V and J are TRBV7-9 and TRBJ1-2; a possible D gene is TRBD1 (6 bases). Trimming cost V 1 base and J 3 bases, with 15 bases left between them. The CDR3 has 16 residues. Per the germline V gene, CDR1 is SEHNR and CDR2 is FQNEAQ (reference sequence). The CDR3 nucleotides read TGTGCCAGCAGCTTAGTAACAGGGCAAGGGGACTATGGCTACACCTTC. Residues: CASSLVTGQGDYGYTF.